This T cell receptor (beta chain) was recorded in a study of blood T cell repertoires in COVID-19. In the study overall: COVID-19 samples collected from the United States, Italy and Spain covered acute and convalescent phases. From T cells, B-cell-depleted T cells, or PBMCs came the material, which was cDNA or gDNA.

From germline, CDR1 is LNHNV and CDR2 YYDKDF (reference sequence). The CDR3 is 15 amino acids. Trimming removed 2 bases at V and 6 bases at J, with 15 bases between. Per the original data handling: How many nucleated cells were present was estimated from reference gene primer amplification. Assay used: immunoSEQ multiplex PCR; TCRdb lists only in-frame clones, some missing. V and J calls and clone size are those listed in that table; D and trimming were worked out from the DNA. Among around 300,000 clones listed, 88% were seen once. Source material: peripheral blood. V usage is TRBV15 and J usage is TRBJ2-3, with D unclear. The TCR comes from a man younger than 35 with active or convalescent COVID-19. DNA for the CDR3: TGTGCCACCAGCAGACGTGGCCTCACCCAGGATACGCAGTATTTT. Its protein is CATSRRGLTQDTQYF.